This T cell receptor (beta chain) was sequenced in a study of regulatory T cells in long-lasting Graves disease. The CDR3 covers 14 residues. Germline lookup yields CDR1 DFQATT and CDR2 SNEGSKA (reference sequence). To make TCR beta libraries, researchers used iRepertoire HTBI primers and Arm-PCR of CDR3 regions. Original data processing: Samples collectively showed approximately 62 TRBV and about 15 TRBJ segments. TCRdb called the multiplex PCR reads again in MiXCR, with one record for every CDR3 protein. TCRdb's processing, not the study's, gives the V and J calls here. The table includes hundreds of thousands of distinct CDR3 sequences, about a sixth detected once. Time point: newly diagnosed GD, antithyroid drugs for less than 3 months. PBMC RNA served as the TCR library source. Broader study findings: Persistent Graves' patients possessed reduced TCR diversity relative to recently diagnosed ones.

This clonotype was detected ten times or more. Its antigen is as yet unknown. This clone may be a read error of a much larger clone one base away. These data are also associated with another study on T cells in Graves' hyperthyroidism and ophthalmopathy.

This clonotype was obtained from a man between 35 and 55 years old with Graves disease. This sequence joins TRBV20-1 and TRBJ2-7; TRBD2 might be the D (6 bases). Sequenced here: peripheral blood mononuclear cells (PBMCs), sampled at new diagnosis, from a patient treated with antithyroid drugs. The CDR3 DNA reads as TGCAGTGCCCGGAACAGGAGGGACTCCTACGGGCAGTACTTC. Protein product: CSARNRRDSYGQYF.